This T cell receptor (beta chain) comes out of a study of CXCR3-negative and CXCR3-positive naive CD8 T cells. CDR3 size: 16 residues. Germline V gene data show CDR1 as SQVTM and CDR2 as ANQGSEA. This clonotype is labeled medium-sized based on frequency. The naive CD8+ gate required CD45RO-CCR7+CD27+CD95- phenotype. The authors made the TRB cDNA libraries by 5' RACE using UMI labels. TCRdb re-called the 5' RACE reads and gives one entry per CDR3 protein, without DNA. The table for this sample gives several thousand distinct CDR3 sequences. This sequence was found in a human donor in good health. Some clones in this sample may be carry-over from other donors' samples. The chain recombines TRBV29-1 with TRBJ2-4; the D gene TCRdb calls, TRBD2, cannot be checked with no DNA. The sample taken for sequencing was naive CXCR3- CD8+ T cells from blood. Indicated subset: CD45RO-CCR7+CD27+CD95- naive CD8+ T cells lacking CXCR3 (TNR3-). CDR3 in amino acids: CSVDGFGLEGKNIQYF.